These T cell receptor beta chains were read from a single sample in a study of CD8 T cells in Susac syndrome. One entry per CDR3 protein results from TCRdb running MiXCR on the immunoSEQ multiplex PCR reads. This repertoire shows 100,000 to 150,000 distinct CDR3 sequences, about 95% found once; its top ten account for about 0.27%. The material sequenced was CD8+ T cells from PBMCs. All receptors derive from a human donor with Susac syndrome. Each CDR3 is given with its conserved first and last residue. A D gene is named only where the DNA matches it firmly. Some rows mark clone size as missing; the rest say once, few, many or name a class of expanded clone.

V gene	clone size	J gene	D gene	CDR3 DNA	CDR3 protein
TRBV4-3	.	TRBJ2-1	.	TGCGCCAGCAGCCAAATCCCGGGGAATGAGCAGTTCTTC	CASSQIPGNEQFF
TRBV7-8	.	TRBJ2-1	TRBD2	TGTGCCAGCAGCTTAGGGCTAGCGGGAGCCCAACCTTACAATGAGCAGTTCTTC	CASSLGLAGAQPYNEQFF
TRBV7-6	.	TRBJ1-2	.	TGTGCCAGCAGCTTGGGGACACACTATGGCTACACCTTC	CASSLGTHYGYTF
TRBV4-1	.	TRBJ1-5	.	TGCGCCAGCAGTCCGCGGGACACCAATAGCAATCAGCCCCAGCATTTT	CASSPRDTNSNQPQHF
TRBV7-6	once	TRBJ1-5	.	TGTGCCAGCAGCTTAGAGGCAGGAGATAGCAATCAGCCCCAGCATTTT	CASSLEAGDSNQPQHF
TRBV6-1	.	TRBJ2-7	TRBD1	TGTGCCAGCAGTGGGTCCGGGACAGGTGTTTACTACGAGCAGTACTTC	CASSGSGTGVYYEQYF
TRBV2	.	TRBJ2-5	.	TGTGCCAGCACCCACCCTCTAACGGGGCAGAGTTCGGAGACCCAGTACTTC	CASTHPLTGQSSETQYF
TRBV20-1	.	TRBJ1-1	.	TGCAGTGCTAGAGAGACGGACACTGAAGCTTTCTTT	CSARETDTEAFF
TRBV5-6	.	TRBJ1-5	.	TGTGCCAGCAGCATCGAGGTTAGCAATCAGCCCCAGCATTTT	CASSIEVSNQPQHF
TRBV9	.	TRBJ2-5	TRBD2	TGTGCCAGCACCAAAGGCGGGGGGCCACAAGAGACCCAGTACTTC	CASTKGGGPQETQYF
TRBV29-1	.	TRBJ2-7	.	TGCAGCGTTGAAGATTCTGGGGACCGAAGCTACGAGCAGTACTTC	CSVEDSGDRSYEQYF
TRBV7-9	.	TRBJ1-6	.	TGTGCCAGCAGCGCCCGTGGACTTGAGTCACCCCTCCACTTT	CASSARGLESPLHF
TRBV10-2	.	TRBJ2-7	.	TGCGCCAGCAGTACAGGTACCTACGAGCAGTACTTC	CASSTGTYEQYF
TRBV5-1	.	TRBJ1-1	TRBD1	TGCGCCAGCAGCTTGGCCGAGGGGGCTGGGACTGAAGCTTTCTTT	CASSLAEGAGTEAFF
TRBV9	.	TRBJ1-3	.	TGTGCCAGCAGGTTACCCACCGGGTTCTCGGGAAAATCTGGAAACACCATATATTTT	CASRLPTGFSGKSGNTIYF
TRBV6-5	once	TRBJ1-1	TRBD1	TGTGCCACCCTTGGACAGGGGGGAACTGAAGCTTTCTTT	CATLGQGGTEAFF
TRBV10-1	.	TRBJ2-1	.	TGCGCCAGCAGTGTAGAAGCGGGTGAGCAGTTCTTC	CASSVEAGEQFF
TRBV7-9	once	TRBJ2-3	.	TGTGCCAGCAGCTTAGCGGCGGGGTGGGCAGATACGCAGTATTTT	CASSLAAGWADTQYF
TRBV11-2	.	TRBJ2-3	.	TGTGCCAGCAGCCCGGGGGACGGTGGGGGCCACACAGATACGCAGTATTTT	CASSPGDGGGHTDTQYF
TRBV29-1	.	TRBJ2-3	TRBD1	TGCAGCGTCCCTCACGGGACAGGGGGGGCAGATACGCAGTATTTT	CSVPHGTGGADTQYF
TRBV9	.	TRBJ2-3	.	TGTGCCAGCAGCGTCGCCGCAGATACGCAGTATTTT	CASSVAADTQYF
TRBV25-1	.	TRBJ2-2	.	TGTGCCAGCAGTTACGGGACGCTAGGGGGGGAGCTGTTTTTT	CASSYGTLGGELFF
TRBV9	.	TRBJ1-2	TRBD1	TGTGCCAGCAGCGTAGAGGGGACAGGGGGCGCGAGTGGCTACACCTTC	CASSVEGTGGASGYTF
TRBV7-9	once	TRBJ2-3	.	TGTGCCAGCAGCTTACGAGTCGGCACAGATACGCAGTATTTT	CASSLRVGTDTQYF
TRBV5-4	.	TRBJ1-2	TRBD1	TGTGCCAGCAGCTCCCCGAGGGACAGGGGGTCCTATGGCTACACCTTC	CASSSPRDRGSYGYTF
TRBV9	once	TRBJ1-3	.	TGTGCCAGCAGCCCCGGTCGGGGGGCAGGTGGAAACACCATATATTTT	CASSPGRGAGGNTIYF
TRBV5-1	once	TRBJ1-5	TRBD1	TGCGCCAGCAGCTTGACCCCTGACAGGGGGATCCATCAGCCCCAGCATTTT	CASSLTPDRGIHQPQHF
TRBV5-6	.	TRBJ1-6	.	TGTGCCAGCAGCTTAGAGGGGACCCAGCTGAATTCACCCCTCCACTTT	CASSLEGTQLNSPLHF
TRBV4-1	.	TRBJ1-3	.	TGCGCCAGCAGCCAAGTTTTTGGAGGCTTGGAAAACACCATATATTTT	CASSQVFGGLENTIYF
TRBV10-2	.	TRBJ1-2	.	TGCGCCAGCCGGGACATCGGTGGCTACACCTTC	CASRDIGGYTF
TRBV14	.	TRBJ2-7	.	TGTGCCAGCAGCCGTGAGAAGGGCTACGAGCAGTACTTC	CASSREKGYEQYF
TRBV11-2	.	TRBJ2-1	TRBD2	TGTGCCAGCGAAAGTTGGGGGGGACCCTACAATGAGCAGTTCTTC	CASESWGGPYNEQFF
TRBV29-1	.	TRBJ2-2	TRBD2	TGCAGCGTTGAATTTGGGTCTAGCGGCACCACCGGGGAGCTGTTTTTT	CSVEFGSSGTTGELFF
TRBV12-3/TRBV12-4	.	TRBJ1-5	TRBD1	TGTGCCAGCGCAGAACAGGGGTATAGCAATCAGCCCCAGCATTTT	CASAEQGYSNQPQHF
TRBV7-9	.	TRBJ1-4	.	TGTGCCACCTTCAATGAAAAACTGTTTTTT	CATFNEKLFF
TRBV12-3/TRBV12-4	.	TRBJ1-5	.	TGTGCCAGCAGCGACAGGAATCAGCCCCAGCATTTT	CASSDRNQPQHF
TRBV20-1	.	TRBJ1-1	.	TGCAGTGCCAAGCTCCCGGAATACACTGAAGCTTTCTTT	CSAKLPEYTEAFF
TRBV7-8	.	TRBJ2-3	TRBD2	TGTGCCAGCAGCTCGGCGTTGGGCGGGGGGCCCACAGATACGCAGTATTTT	CASSSALGGGPTDTQYF
TRBV6-2/TRBV6-3	.	TRBJ2-7	.	TGTGCCAGCAGTTACGTGGCAGGGGACTACGAGCAGTACTTC	CASSYVAGDYEQYF
TRBV29-1	.	TRBJ1-2	.	TGCAGCGTTGCGGGGGGGCTAGGCTATGGCTACACCTTC	CSVAGGLGYGYTF
TRBV9	.	TRBJ2-5	.	TGTGCCAGCAGCGGGACGGTCCCAGAGACCCAGTACTTC	CASSGTVPETQYF
TRBV9	.	TRBJ1-2	TRBD1	TGTGCCAGCGGCTCGGCCGGGACAGGGGTCGGCTACACCTTC	CASGSAGTGVGYTF
TRBV12-3/TRBV12-4	.	TRBJ2-5	TRBD2	TGTGCCAGCAGCTGGAGGTGGGGAGGGAACGGCGAGACCCAGTACTTC	CASSWRWGGNGETQYF
TRBV20-1	.	TRBJ2-7	.	TGCAGTGCTAGAGATCCAGCCGGGGCGTCCTACGAGCAGTACTTC	CSARDPAGASYEQYF
TRBV9	.	TRBJ1-2	.	TGTGCCAGCAGCGGAATAGATGAGAGGGACGGACGGGTCTATGGCTACACCTTC	CASSGIDERDGRVYGYTF
TRBV4-2	.	TRBJ2-7	TRBD1	TGTGCCAGCAGCCAGGAAGAAGGACAGGGCTACGAGCAGTACTTC	CASSQEEGQGYEQYF
TRBV7-8	.	TRBJ2-1	.	TGTGCCAGCAGCTTAGGGCCGGGGGGCCCCTACAATGAGCAGTTCTTC	CASSLGPGGPYNEQFF
TRBV6-5	.	TRBJ1-4	.	TGTGCCAGCAGCCCGGGGGCTAATGAAAAACTGTTTTTT	CASSPGANEKLFF
TRBV19	.	TRBJ2-6	.	TGTGCCAGTAGTATATCTCCCCGAGGGGCCAACGTCCTGACTTTC	CASSISPRGANVLTF
TRBV20-1	.	TRBJ1-1	.	TGCAGTGCTAGGGACGGTTACACTGAAGCTTTCTTT	CSARDGYTEAFF
TRBV20-1	.	TRBJ2-1	.	TGCAGTGCTACGGGTAATGAGCAGTTCTTC	CSATGNEQFF
TRBV29-1	.	TRBJ1-1	TRBD1	TGCAGCGTTGCCGCTGGACAGGGACCCACTGAAGCTTTCTTT	CSVAAGQGPTEAFF
TRBV25-1	.	TRBJ1-6	.	TGTGCCAGCAACCAGGGAGGAGCCCGGAGCCGGAATTCACCCCTCCACTTT	CASNQGGARSRNSPLHF
TRBV3-1	.	TRBJ2-4	.	TGTGCCAGCAGCCAAGACGGGCAGTTTCCACCCCTAGCCAAAAACATTCAGTACTTC	CASSQDGQFPPLAKNIQYF
TRBV29-1	.	TRBJ2-7	.	TGCAGCGGGCAGGGGGGGGGACCCTCCTACGAGCAGTACTTC	CSGQGGGPSYEQYF
TRBV14	once	TRBJ2-7	.	TGTGCCAGCAGCCAGCACAGGGTGTTGGTCTACGAGCAGTACTTC	CASSQHRVLVYEQYF
TRBV9	.	TRBJ2-3	.	TGTGCCAGCAGTGATCCGGAGACTACCATCACAGATACGCAGTATTTT	CASSDPETTITDTQYF